These 9 T cell receptor beta chains were all obtained from the same sample, sequenced in a study of shared clonotypes between healthy human individuals. Assay: immunoSEQ multiplex PCR; the TCRdb copy retains only in-frame clones and omits some. Of about 1.1 million clones in the sample, 60% to 80% were seen once. The material sequenced was memory CD4+ T cells from PBMCs. Subset: CD45RA-negative fraction. The receptor source for this set is a man in his late teens or twenties in good health. Some clones in this sample may be carry-over from other donors' samples.

V is TRBV7-3 and J is TRBJ2-1, with 11 bases matching TRBD1. The CDR3 extends over 17 amino acids. Germline V lookup: CDR1 SGHTA, CDR2 FQGTGA. V lost 0 bases to trimming and J lost 8 bases; unmatched junction nucleotides: 9. CDR3 sequence: CASSLTSGTGGRDEQFF. The DNA for the CDR3 is TGTGCCAGCAGCTTAACTTCCGGGACAGGGGGTAGGGATGAGCAGTTCTTC. Using reference TRBV7-3 and TRBJ2-1 for the parts outside the CDR3, the full variable domain is GAGVSQTPSNKVTEKGKYVELRCDPISGHTALYWYRQSLGQGPEFLIYFQGTGAADDSGLPNDRFFAVRPEGSVSTLKIQRTERGDSAVYLCASSLTSGTGGRDEQFFGPGTRLTVL.

With regard to this clone: Other DNA sequences from this sample encode an identical CDR3 as well. The gene calls are TRBV7-9 and TRBJ2-3, with 8 bases aligning to TRBD2. CDR1 and CDR2 from the germline V gene are SEHNR and FQNEAQ (reference sequence). There are 15 residues in the CDR3. The ends lost 5 bases at V and 1 base at J; junction bases unmatched: 5. CDR3 sequence reads: CASSPREGGTDTQYF. CDR3 nucleotides: TGTGCCAGCAGCCCTCGGGAGGGGGGCACAGATACGCAGTATTTT.

This clone was seen only a few times. The CDR3 region is CASSPTGQGNNEQFF. The CDR3, as DNA: TGTGCCAGCAGTCCCACGGGACAGGGGAACAATGAGCAGTTCTTC. The chain recombines TRBV7-3 with TRBJ2-1; 10 bases are a match to TRBD1. The CDR3 spans 15 residues. V gave up 6 bases and J gave up 5 bases; unmatched junction bases: 7. CDR1 and CDR2 from the germline V gene are SGHTA and FQGTGA. The full variable domain, completed using reference TRBV7-3 and TRBJ2-1, is GAGVSQTPSNKVTEKGKYVELRCDPISGHTALYWYRQSLGQGPEFLIYFQGTGAADDSGLPNDRFFAVRPEGSVSTLKIQRTERGDSAVYLCASSPTGQGNNEQFFGPGTRLTVL.

The rearrangement joins TRBV5-1 to TRBJ1-1, with D uncertain. The CDR3 spans 16 residues. Deletions cut 0 bases from V and 0 bases from J, with 12 bases between. Germline CDR1 and CDR2: SGHRS and YFSETQ. CDR3 nucleotide sequence: TGCGCCAGCAGCTTGGTGTCAGACCACATGAACACTGAAGCTTTCTTT. It specifies CASSLVSDHMNTEAFF.

V and J are TRBV9 and TRBJ2-6, with D uncertain. The germline V gene has CDR1 SGDLS and CDR2 YYNGEE. This CDR3 contains 15 residues. V gave up 1 base and J gave up 2 bases, with 7 bases separating them. CDR3 amino acids: CASSVRAAGANVLTF. The CDR3 bases are TGTGCCAGCAGCGTAAGGGCCGCTGGGGCCAACGTCCTGACTTTC.

The chain couples TRBV7-3 to TRBJ2-2; D call uncertain. Germline assignment: CDR1 SGHTA and CDR2 FQGTGA. The CDR3 runs to 14 residues. V shed 5 bases and J shed 3 bases, with 10 bases lying between them. The CDR3 DNA is TGTGCCAGCAGCCGTGACTCCTACACCGGGGAGCTGTTTTTT. Protein sequence: CASSRDSYTGELFF.

The V call is TRBV27, the J call TRBJ2-7; 10 bases agree with TRBD2. With V trimmed by 10 bases and J by 5 bases, 11 bases remained unmatched. The CDR3 contains 14 residues. Germline assignment: CDR1 MNHEY and CDR2 SMNVEV (reference sequence). This chain's CDR3 is CAIPPTGTSDEQYF. In DNA, the CDR3 is TGTGCCATCCCTCCCACCGGGACTAGCGACGAGCAGTACTTC.

The chain combines TRBV7-9 with TRBJ1-6, with 8 bases that match TRBD1. CDR3 size: 14 residues. The V gene's germline CDR1 is SEHNR and CDR2 FQNEAQ (reference sequence). V was clipped by 4 bases and J by 10 bases; unmatched bases: 6. In DNA form, the CDR3 reads TGTGCCAGCAGCTCCGACAGGGGAAGATCACCCCTCCACTTT. Translating it yields CASSSDRGRSPLHF.

The chain couples TRBV28 to TRBJ2-4, with TRBD1 as a possible D gene (6 bases). V dropped 5 bases and J dropped 8 bases, with 16 bases sitting between them. This CDR3 spans 14 amino acids. Germline V gene data show CDR1 as MDHEN and CDR2 as SYDVKM. The CDR3 DNA is TGTGCCAGCAGTCCCGGGACAATCGGGGACATTCAGTACTTC. It is translated as CASSPGTIGDIQYF.